These T cell receptor beta chains were read from a single sample in a study of cytomegalovirus exposure and HLA in healthy donors. Clones were read by immunoSEQ multiplex PCR, and TCRdb kept only the in-frame ones, dropping some. The sample consists of roughly 100,000 clones, 76% of them appearing once. The sample was PBMCs. The receptors stem from a man aged 40-49 years in good health and CMV-seronegative. The CDR3 runs from the conserved cysteine through the conserved F or W. D genes are given only for firm matches. Some rows mark clone size as missing; the rest say once, few, many or name a class of expanded clone.

J	D	size	V	DNA	CDR3
TRBJ2-5	TRBD2	NA	TRBV27	TGTGCCAGCAGTTTATTAGGGGTGGGGGGGGAGACCCAGTACTTC	CASSLLGVGGETQYF
TRBJ1-2	NA	few	TRBV28	TGTGCCAGCAGTGTTATAGAGCGGGACTACACCTTC	CASSVIERDYTF
TRBJ1-3	NA	few	TRBV7-8	TGTGCCAGCAGCTTACCGTATTTTGGAAACACCATATATTTT	CASSLPYFGNTIYF
TRBJ2-3	NA	NA	TRBV6-4	TGTGCCAGCAGCGGGACTCGTGGCGATACGCAGTATTTT	CASSGTRGDTQYF
TRBJ2-1	TRBD2	few	TRBV7-2	TGTGCCAGCAGCTCTAAGGGCCTAGCGGCCTCACGGGACAATGAGCAGTTCTTC	CASSSKGLAASRDNEQFF
TRBJ1-4	NA	few	TRBV19	TGTGCCAGTAGTATTACCAGGGCTACAACTAATGAAAAACTGTTTTTT	CASSITRATTNEKLFF
TRBJ1-1	NA	NA	TRBV7-2	TGTGCCAGCAGCTTTTCGCGGAACACTGAAGCTTTCTTT	CASSFSRNTEAFF
TRBJ2-7	TRBD2	once	TRBV18	TGTGCCAGCTCACCACCTAGCGGGAGTGTCGACGAGCAGTACTTC	CASSPPSGSVDEQYF
TRBJ2-1	TRBD1	NA	TRBV11-2	TGTGCCAGCAGCTTAGATCTCAGGGACAGGGCACGGAATGAGCAGTTCTTC	CASSLDLRDRARNEQFF
TRBJ2-3	TRBD1	NA	TRBV19	TGTGCCAGTAGTATTAGCAGTCGGACAGGATCCAACACAGATACGCAGTATTTT	CASSISSRTGSNTDTQYF
TRBJ2-3	NA	NA	TRBV4-1	TGCGCCAGCAGCCAAGAGGCGGGGGCCACAGATACGCAGTATTTT	CASSQEAGATDTQYF
TRBJ2-7	NA	NA	TRBV2	TGTGCCAGAGGCGGCGGAGATTTCTACGAGCAGTACTTC	CARGGGDFYEQYF
TRBJ2-7	TRBD1	few	TRBV14	TGTGCCAGCAGCCAAACCCGGACAGGGAAGGAGCAGTACTTC	CASSQTRTGKEQYF
TRBJ1-5	TRBD1	once	TRBV7-2	TGTGCCAGCAGCGTGGGACAGGGGCGCAATCAGCCCCAGCATTTT	CASSVGQGRNQPQHF
TRBJ1-2	TRBD1	NA	TRBV9	TGTGCCAGCAGCCTACAGGGGGCGTCGGACTATGGCTACACCTTC	CASSLQGASDYGYTF
TRBJ1-1	NA	NA	TRBV9	TGTGCCAGCAGCGTACTGCGGGAGAACACTGAAGCTTTCTTT	CASSVLRENTEAFF
TRBJ2-7	NA	NA	TRBV5-1	TGCGCCAGCAGCTTGGGACAGTCTGCCTCCTACGAGCAGTACTTC	CASSLGQSASYEQYF
TRBJ2-5	TRBD2	NA	TRBV4-3	TGCGCCAGCAGCCAATGGCCCGCGACTAGCGGGCCTCAAGAGACCCAGTACTTC	CASSQWPATSGPQETQYF
TRBJ2-7	NA	NA	TRBV7-2	TGTGCCAGCAGCTTAGGGAGAAGCTCCTACGAGCAGTACTTC	CASSLGRSSYEQYF
TRBJ2-3	TRBD1	NA	TRBV19	TGCGCCAGTAGAGGCCGGGACAGGCGCACAGATACGCAGTATTTT	CASRGRDRRTDTQYF
TRBJ2-1	TRBD2	NA	TRBV19	TGTGCCAGTCGCACCCCACAGGCTAGCGGAGTCGAGAATGAGCAGTTCTTC	CASRTPQASGVENEQFF
TRBJ2-1	TRBD2	NA	TRBV5-1	TGCGCCAGCAGCTTGGTGGGTGCGGGAGGGCCCTACTACAATGAGCAGTTCTTC	CASSLVGAGGPYYNEQFF
TRBJ1-5	TRBD1	NA	TRBV18	TGTGCCAGCTCACTTGGGGTGGGGACAGGGCTGCATTTT	CASSLGVGTGLHF
TRBJ1-6	TRBD1	few	TRBV7-9	TGTGCCAGCAGTTGGGACAGTCTCCCTTCACCCCTCCACTTT	CASSWDSLPSPLHF
TRBJ1-3	NA	NA	TRBV7-8	TGTGCCAGCAGCTTAGCTACAAGGACAGCTGGAAACACCATATATTTT	CASSLATRTAGNTIYF
TRBJ1-2	TRBD1	NA	TRBV25-1	TGTGCCAGCAGTGACTACCGGGACAGGGAATATGGCTACACCTTC	CASSDYRDREYGYTF
TRBJ2-3	NA	once	TRBV9	TGTGCCAGCAGCGCAGTACAGGGATATGCAGATACGCAGTATTTT	CASSAVQGYADTQYF
TRBJ2-3	NA	NA	TRBV5-6	TGTGCCAGCAGCTTGGTTCAGTCTCCAGATACGCAGTATTTT	CASSLVQSPDTQYF
TRBJ1-4	NA	NA	TRBV6-5	TGTGCCAGCAGCACCATGGGGCAACTTAATGAAAAACTGTTTTTT	CASSTMGQLNEKLFF
TRBJ2-1	NA	NA	TRBV2	TGTGCCAGCTCGAGAGAGAGCGATGAGCAGTTCTTC	CASSRESDEQFF
TRBJ2-1	TRBD2	NA	TRBV27	TGTGCCAGCAGTTCTCCTCGGACTAGTCGCGAGGCGCAGTTCTTC	CASSSPRTSREAQFF
TRBJ1-4	NA	NA	TRBV5-6	TGTGCCAGCAGCTTGACAGGGTCTGGTGAAAAACTGTTTTTT	CASSLTGSGEKLFF
TRBJ2-3	TRBD1	NA	TRBV18	TGTGCCAGCTCACCACCGACAGGGGGATTATCGGATACGCAGTATTTT	CASSPPTGGLSDTQYF
TRBJ1-5	TRBD1	NA	TRBV4-3	TGCGCCAGCAGCCGAAACAGGGGGCAAGGTCAGCCCCAGCATTTT	CASSRNRGQGQPQHF
TRBJ2-5	NA	once	TRBV2	TGTGCCAGCAAAAGGGGTGGTCAGGAGACCCAGTACTTC	CASKRGGQETQYF
TRBJ2-6	NA	NA	TRBV7-2	TGTGCCAGCAGCTTAGAGGGGGTCTCTGGGGCCAACGTCCTGACTTTC	CASSLEGVSGANVLTF
TRBJ2-7	TRBD1	NA	TRBV18	TGTGCCAGCTCTTCCGGGACAGGGGGCTACGAGCAGTACTTC	CASSSGTGGYEQYF
TRBJ2-7	TRBD2	NA	TRBV11-2	TGTGCCAGCAGCTTTGGGCGGGCGGGGGTTGGGTACGAGCAGTACTTC	CASSFGRAGVGYEQYF
TRBJ2-7	NA	few	TRBV27	TGTGCCAGCAGTTTTGGGCAGTCCTACGAGCAGTACTTC	CASSFGQSYEQYF
TRBJ2-7	NA	NA	TRBV21-1	TGTGCCAGCAGCAAAAATGGGGACCGGGACAGGGGACAGTCGGCGGCCTACGAGCAGTACTTC	CASSKNGDRDRGQSAAYEQYF
TRBJ2-6	NA	NA	TRBV6-5	TGTGCCAGCAGTTACTCTACTGGGGCCAACGTCCTGACTTTC	CASSYSTGANVLTF